This T cell receptor (beta chain) emerged from a study of T cell responses to AZD1222 COVID-19 vaccine. The protocol was immunoSEQ multiplex PCR, while the TCRdb copy is restricted to in-frame clones and leaves out a portion. This sample has some 170,000 clones, with just over 90% found just once. Study conclusions and caveats: Increased Spike-specific TCR breadth and depth were observed after two AZD1222 doses. There were vaccine-associated CD4 TCRs across spike, dominant at 160-218 and 743-854. Donors in the cohort were predominantly white British and more often female, and clonal diversity was possibly underestimated. Seropositive AZD1222 recipients at baseline numbered only five to seven.

Trimming removed 6 bases at V and 4 bases at J, with 12 bases between. This CDR3 spans 12 amino acids. Germline CDR1 SQVTM, CDR2 ANQGSEA. For this clone: Its target is unknown.

The V call is TRBV29-1, the J call TRBJ1-1; D unresolved. This clonotype originated in an adult in good health. This specimen was peripheral blood, taken on day 0 of AZD1222 vaccination. Written as DNA, the CDR3 is TGCAGCGTGGGTTTGGGAAGCACTGAAGCTTTCTTT. Encoded protein: CSVGLGSTEAFF.